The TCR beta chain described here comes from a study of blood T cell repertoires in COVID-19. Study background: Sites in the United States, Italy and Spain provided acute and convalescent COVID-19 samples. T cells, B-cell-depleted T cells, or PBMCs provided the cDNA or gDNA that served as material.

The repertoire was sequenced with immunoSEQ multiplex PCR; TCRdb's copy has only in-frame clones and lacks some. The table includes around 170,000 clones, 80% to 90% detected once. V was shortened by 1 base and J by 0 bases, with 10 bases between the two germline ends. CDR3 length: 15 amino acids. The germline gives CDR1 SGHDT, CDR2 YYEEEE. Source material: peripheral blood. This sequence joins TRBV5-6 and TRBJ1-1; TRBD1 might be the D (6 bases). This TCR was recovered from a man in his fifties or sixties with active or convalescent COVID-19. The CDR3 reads CASSLPPGVNTEAFF. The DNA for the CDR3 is TGTGCCAGCAGCTTGCCCCCAGGGGTGAACACTGAAGCTTTCTTT.